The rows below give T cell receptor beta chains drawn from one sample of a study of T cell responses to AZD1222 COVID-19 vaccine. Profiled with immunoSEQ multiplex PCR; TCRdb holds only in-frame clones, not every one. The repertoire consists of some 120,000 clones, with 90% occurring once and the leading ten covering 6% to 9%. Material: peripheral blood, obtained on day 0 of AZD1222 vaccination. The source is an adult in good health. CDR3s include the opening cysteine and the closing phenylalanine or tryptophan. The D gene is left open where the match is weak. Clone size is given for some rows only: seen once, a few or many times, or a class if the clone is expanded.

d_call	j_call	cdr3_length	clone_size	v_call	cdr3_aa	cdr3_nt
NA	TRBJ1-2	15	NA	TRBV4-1	CASSQVVGGLFGYTF	TGCGCCAGCAGCCAAGTTGTTGGGGGCCTTTTTGGCTACACCTTC
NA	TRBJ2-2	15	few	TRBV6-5	CASSIGTANTGELFF	TGTGCCAGCAGTATCGGGACGGCGAACACCGGGGAGCTGTTTTTT
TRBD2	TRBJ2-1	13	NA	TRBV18	CASSPQRDNEQFF	TGTGCCAGCTCACCGCAGCGGGATAATGAGCAGTTCTTC
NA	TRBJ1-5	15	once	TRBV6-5	CASSYGRMANQPQHF	TGTGCCAGCAGTTACGGGCGGATGGCCAATCAGCCCCAGCATTTT
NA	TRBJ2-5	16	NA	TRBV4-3	CASSQELGAGRETQYF	TGCGCCAGCAGCCAAGAATTAGGAGCGGGTCGAGAGACCCAGTACTTC
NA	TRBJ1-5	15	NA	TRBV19	CASSVGIVPNQPQHF	TGTGCCAGTAGTGTAGGGATCGTACCCAATCAGCCCCAGCATTTT
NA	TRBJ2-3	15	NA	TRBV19	CASSPRQSFRDTQYF	TGTGCCAGTAGTCCCCGGCAAAGTTTCAGGGATACGCAGTATTTT
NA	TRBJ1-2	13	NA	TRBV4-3	CASSQEQNYGYTF	TGCGCCAGCAGCCAAGAACAGAACTATGGCTACACCTTC
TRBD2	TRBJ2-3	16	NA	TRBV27	CASRKGLAGLTDTQYF	TGTGCCAGCAGAAAGGGACTAGCGGGCCTCACAGATACGCAGTATTTT
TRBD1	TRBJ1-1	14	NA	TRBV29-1	CSVDSGQGATEAFF	TGCAGCGTTGATTCGGGACAGGGCGCGACTGAAGCTTTCTTT
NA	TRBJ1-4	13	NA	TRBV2	CASSPGTNEKLFF	TGTGCCAGTTCCCCAGGGACTAATGAAAAACTGTTTTTT
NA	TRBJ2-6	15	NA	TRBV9	CASSVRGTGANVLTF	TGTGCCAGCAGCGTACGGGGGACTGGGGCCAACGTCCTGACTTTC
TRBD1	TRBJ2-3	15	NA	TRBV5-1	CASSFGQVSTDTQYF	TGCGCCAGCAGCTTCGGACAGGTCAGCACAGATACGCAGTATTTT
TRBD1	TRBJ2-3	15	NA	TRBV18	CASSYSPGGSDTQYF	TGTGCCAGCTCATATAGTCCAGGGGGATCAGATACGCAGTATTTT
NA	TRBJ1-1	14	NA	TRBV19	CASSPPQGYTEAFF	TGTGCCAGTAGTCCTCCCCAGGGGTACACTGAAGCTTTCTTT
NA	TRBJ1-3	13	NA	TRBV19	CASSKDRGNTIYF	TGTGCCAGTAGTAAAGATAGAGGAAACACCATATATTTT
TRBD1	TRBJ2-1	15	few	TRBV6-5	CASSYRDREWDEQFF	TGTGCCAGCAGTTACCGGGACAGGGAGTGGGATGAGCAGTTCTTC
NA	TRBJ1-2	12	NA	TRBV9	CASSDANYGYTF	TGTGCCAGCAGCGACGCTAACTATGGCTACACCTTC
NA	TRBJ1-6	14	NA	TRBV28	CASRGSGSISPLHF	TGTGCCAGCAGAGGATCAGGAAGCATTTCACCCCTCCACTTT
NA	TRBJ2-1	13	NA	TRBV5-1	CASSSGRPGEQFF	TGCGCCAGCAGCTCCGGGAGACCCGGTGAGCAGTTCTTC